Presented here are 3 T cell receptor beta chains from one specimen sequenced in a study of blood T cell repertoires in COVID-19. Using immunoSEQ multiplex PCR, the repertoire was profiled, and TCRdb retains in-frame clones only, with some absent. Among over 200,000 clones listed, about nine tenths were seen once. Sequencing was done on a sample of peripheral blood. All receptors come from a man older than 75 with acute or convalescent COVID-19.

The chain is built from TRBV7-2 and TRBJ2-7, with 7 bases aligning to TRBD2. The CDR3 extends over 14 amino acids. J gave up 2 bases and V 1 base, and 2 bases lay outside the gene matches. CDR1 and CDR2 (germline): SGHTA, FQGNSA. The CDR3 DNA reads TGTGCCAGCAGCTTAGGGGCGGGGGCCTACGAGCAGTACGTC. Residues: CASSLGAGAYEQYV.

This chain joins TRBV18 and TRBJ2-3; 10 positions agree with TRBD1. Per germline, CDR1 KGHSH and CDR2 LQKENI. Trimming at V came to 2 bases and at J to 0 bases, leaving 2 bases not matched to a gene. CDR3 length: 16 amino acids. Here the CDR3 DNA reads TGTGCCAGCTCACCAAGGGACAGGGGAAGCACAGATACGCAGTATTTT. This codes for CASSPRDRGSTDTQYF.

The V call is TRBV7-9, the J call TRBJ2-3, with unresolved D. This CDR3 has 14 amino acids. Germline loops: CDR1 SEHNR, CDR2 FQNEAQ (reference sequence). V dropped 4 bases and J dropped 4 bases, with 12 bases sitting between them. CDR3 nucleotides: TGTGCCAGCAGCTCTGGCGGCCCCGCAGATACGCAGTATTTT. It is translated as CASSSGGPADTQYF.